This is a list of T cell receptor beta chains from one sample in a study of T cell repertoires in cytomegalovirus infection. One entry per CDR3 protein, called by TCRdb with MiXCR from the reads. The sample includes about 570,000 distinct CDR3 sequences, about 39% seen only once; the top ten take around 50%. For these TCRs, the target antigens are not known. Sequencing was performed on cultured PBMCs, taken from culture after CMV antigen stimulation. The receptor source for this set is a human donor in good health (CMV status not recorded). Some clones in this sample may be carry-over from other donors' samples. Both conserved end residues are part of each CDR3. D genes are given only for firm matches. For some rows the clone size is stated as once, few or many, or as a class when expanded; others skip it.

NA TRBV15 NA CATSSVYNEQFF
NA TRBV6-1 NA CASSEFLNTEAFF
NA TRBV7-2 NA CASSYSTGTTEAFF
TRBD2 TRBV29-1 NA CSGAGTSGGLAYNEQFF
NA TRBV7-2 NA CASSLGAAGDTQYF
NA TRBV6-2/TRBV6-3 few CASSYAPYGYTF
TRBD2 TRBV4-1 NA CASSQETSGSTYEQYF
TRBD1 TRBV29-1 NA CSVLKPGQGFPNEQFF
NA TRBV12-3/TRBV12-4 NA CASSPSWLASYNEQFF
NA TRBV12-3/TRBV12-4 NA CASSTYSSGLSYNEQFF
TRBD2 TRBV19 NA CASSLRLAALGGADTQYF
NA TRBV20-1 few CSARGARDKEGSPLHF
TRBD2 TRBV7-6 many CASSLRLAGDNEQFF
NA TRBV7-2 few CASSLPGHNSPLHF
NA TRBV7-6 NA CAAEASAFSYGQYF
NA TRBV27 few CASSLMRFMVPYEQYF
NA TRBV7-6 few CASSLRAGANTEAFF
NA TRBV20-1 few CSAKDGRNTYEQYF
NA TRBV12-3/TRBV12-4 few CASSPINRVRLDNEQFF
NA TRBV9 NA CASSVSKEETQYF
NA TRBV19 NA CASSELIKTTNEKLFF
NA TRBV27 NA CASSFVGFTEAFF
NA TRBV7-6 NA CASSPWNTEAFF
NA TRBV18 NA CASSPQAGQTGNTIYF
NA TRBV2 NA CASSAGLPADTQYF
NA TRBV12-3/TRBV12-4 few CASMTGVVNIQYF
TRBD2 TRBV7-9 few CASSSLLAGDLTEQFF
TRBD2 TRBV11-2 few CASINRLAGVNEQFF
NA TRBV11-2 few CASSLVAGPHEQYF
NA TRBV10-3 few CAISDRANYGYTF
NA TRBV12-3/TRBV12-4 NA CASSFGGPHSNQPQHF